This T cell receptor (beta chain) was identified during a study of blood T cell repertoires in COVID-19. This table comes from immunoSEQ multiplex PCR, and its TCRdb copy is limited to in-frame clones, with some not included. The data hold over 250,000 clones, with around 85% observed a single time. V lost 4 bases to trimming and J lost 8 bases, with 15 bases between them. This CDR3 contains 14 residues. In germline, CDR1 is SGHDT, CDR2 YYEEEE. The sequenced material came from peripheral blood. This clonotype was sampled from a woman aged 70-85 years with acute or convalescent COVID-19. This rearrangement joins TRBV5-6 to TRBJ1-4; D is undetermined. DNA for the CDR3: TGTGCCAGCAGCGTGGGTATAGTCCGGGAAAAACTGTTTTTT. Encoded protein: CASSVGIVREKLFF.